This entry lists 16 T cell receptor beta chains sequenced from one sample in a study of PD-L1 blockade in urothelial cancer. Measured with immunoSEQ multiplex PCR; TCRdb has only the in-frame clones, and not every one. This sample has approximately 32,000 clones, with about four fifths found just once. Sequencing used PBMCs, obtained around atezolizumab (anti-PD-L1) treatment. Receptors originate from a man aged 70-80 years with urothelial cancer.

In DNA form, the CDR3 reads TGTGCCTGGAGTGTCCGAGGCCGAGTGGGTTCACCCCTCCACTTT. Amino acids: CAWSVRGRVGSPLHF. The chain carries TRBV30 and TRBJ1-6; no definite D call. Germline CDR1 reads GTSNPN; CDR2 reads SVGIG (reference sequence). V was shortened by 0 bases and J by 9 bases, with 15 bases between the two germline ends. The CDR3 is 15 amino acids.

The V gene is TRBV19, the J gene TRBJ1-2; 10 nucleotides line up with TRBD1. The CDR3 sequence is 14 residues long. V shed 8 bases, J shed 3 bases, and the junction held 6 bases outside the gene matches. Germline CDR1 LNHDA, CDR2 SQIVND (reference sequence). The CDR3 region is CASSRDRGDYGYTF. The DNA for the CDR3 is TGTGCCAGTTCCCGGGACAGGGGTGACTATGGCTACACCTTC.

The gene calls are TRBV7-2 and TRBJ1-3; D call uncertain. The ends were cut back, 5 bases at V and 0 bases at J, with 11 bases in the middle. The CDR3 is 15 amino acids. Germline CDR1 is SGHTA and CDR2 is FQGNSA. Written as DNA, the CDR3 is TGTGCCAGCAGCAAAGTAACAGTCTCTGGAAACACCATATATTTT. Its translation: CASSKVTVSGNTIYF.

The J gene is TRBJ1-2, the V gene TRBV7-9; D remains unclear. The CDR3 extends over 16 amino acids. Between the trimmed V and J ends, which lost 1 base and 4 bases, there was a span of 16 bases. Germline loops: CDR1 SEHNR, CDR2 FQNEAQ (reference sequence). CDR3: CASSLGAFGGPYGYTF. CDR3 nucleotide sequence: TGTGCCAGCAGCTTAGGGGCGTTTGGAGGGCCCTATGGCTACACCTTC.

The chain carries TRBV27 and TRBJ2-1, with 9 bases identical to TRBD2. V gave up 5 bases and J gave up 3 bases; unmatched junction bases: 8. This CDR3 spans 16 amino acids. CDR1 MNHEY and CDR2 SMNVEV come from the germline V gene (reference sequence). CDR3 nucleotide sequence: TGTGCCAGCAGTCCCATAGCGGGAGTGGGCTACAATGAGCAGTTCTTC. This encodes CASSPIAGVGYNEQFF.

The chain employs TRBV9 and TRBJ2-3; 7 bases are a match to TRBD1. CDR3 size: 16 residues. The ends lost 3 bases at V and 3 bases at J; junction bases unmatched: 10. Germline CDR1 is SGDLS and CDR2 is YYNGEE. CDR3 in amino acids: CASSAGDSAFTDTQYF. The CDR3 DNA sequence: TGTGCCAGCAGCGCCGGGGACAGCGCCTTTACAGATACGCAGTATTTT.

The genes are TRBV9 and TRBJ2-7; 10 bases map to TRBD1. The CDR3 length is 16 residues. V shed 0 bases, J shed 2 bases, and the junction held 5 bases outside the gene matches. Germline values: CDR1 SGDLS, CDR2 YYNGEE. CDR3 bases: TGTGCCAGCAGCGTAGAAAGGACAGGGGGACCCTACGAGCAGTACTTC. The encoded protein is CASSVERTGGPYEQYF.

The gene calls are TRBV4-3 and TRBJ1-4; possibly TRBD1 for D (6 bases). Germline V CDR1 and CDR2: LGHNA, YSLEER. Trimming cost V 0 bases and J 7 bases, with 12 bases left between them. The CDR3 is made up of 15 amino acids. In nucleotides, the CDR3 is TGCGCCAGCAGCCAAGACCGGGACATCCGTGAAAAACTGTTTTTT. Translated: CASSQDRDIREKLFF.

A single count supports this clone. This chain links TRBV7-6 with TRBJ1-1; 7 bases align to TRBD1. The CDR3 is 16 amino acids. The V and J ends lost 1 base and 1 base, in that order; junction bases with no gene match: 6. CDR1 and CDR2 from the germline V gene are SGHVS and FNYEAQ. For the CDR3, the DNA is TGTGCCAGCAGCTTAGGGTCCAGGGGGAGGAACACTGAAGCTTTCTTT. Translating it yields CASSLGSRGRNTEAFF. The full variable domain, in which reference TRBV7-6 and TRBJ1-1 provide the parts outside the CDR3, is GAGVSQSPRYKVTKRGQDVALRCDPISGHVSLYWYRQALGQGPEFLTYFNYEAQQDKSGLPNDRFSAERPEGSISTLTIQRTEQRDSAMYRCASSLGSRGRNTEAFFGQGTRLTVV.

The chain uses TRBV4-3 and TRBJ2-3, with D possibly matching TRBD1 (5 bases). V was pared by 0 bases and J by 6 bases, with 16 bases between. The CDR3 totals 16 residues. From germline, CDR1 is LGHNA and CDR2 YSLEER. Here the CDR3 reads CASSQDVGQGRDTQYF. The CDR3 DNA sequence: TGCGCCAGCAGCCAAGATGTCGGGCAGGGAAGGGATACGCAGTATTTT.

V and J are TRBV20-1 and TRBJ2-3, with TRBD1 as a possible D gene (5 bases). Germline-derived CDR1 and CDR2 are DFQATT and SNEGSKA (reference sequence). CDR3 length: 11 residues. V was cut by 1 base and J by 6 bases, with 5 bases left in between. The CDR3 DNA reads as TGCAGTGCTAGAGGACAGGATACGCAGTATTTT. Protein product: CSARGQDTQYF.

V and J are TRBV2 and TRBJ2-7; D unresolved. CDR3 size: 12 residues. Germline CDR1 and CDR2: SNHLY and FYNNEI. V shed 4 bases and J shed 4 bases, with 8 bases lying between them. The CDR3 loop is CASSVQAYEQYF. CDR3 DNA: TGTGCCAGCAGTGTTCAGGCGTACGAGCAGTACTTC.

This chain joins TRBV4-2 and TRBJ2-3; 15 positions agree with TRBD2. The CDR3 has 16 amino acids. Per the germline V gene, CDR1 is LGHNA and CDR2 is YNFKEQ. V gave up 1 base and J gave up 4 bases; unmatched junction bases: 0. The DNA of the CDR3 is TGTGCCAGCAGCCAAGGGACTAGCGGGAGGGCAGATACGCAGTATTTT. It codes for CASSQGTSGRADTQYF.

This rearrangement joins TRBV4-2 to TRBJ2-3; D is unclear. Germline V gene data show CDR1 as LGHNA and CDR2 as YNFKEQ. The CDR3 spans 11 residues. Trimming cost V 5 bases and J 4 bases, with 4 bases left between them. This CDR3 is CASSSADTQYF. The DNA for the CDR3 is TGTGCCAGCAGCTCCGCAGATACGCAGTATTTT.

V usage is TRBV5-1 and J usage is TRBJ2-1; D ambiguous. V was shortened by 0 bases and J by 0 bases, with 7 bases between the two germline ends. CDR3 size: 15 residues. Germline lookup yields CDR1 SGHRS and CDR2 YFSETQ. CDR3 sequence (DNA): TGCGCCAGCAGCTTGGGTGATAGCTCCTACAATGAGCAGTTCTTC. This encodes CASSLGDSSYNEQFF. Full variable domain (outside the CDR3, taken from reference TRBV5-1 and TRBJ2-1): KAGVTQTPRYLIKTRGQQVTLSCSPISGHRSVSWYQQTPGQGLQFLFEYFSETQRNKGNFPGRFSGRQFSNSRSEMNVSTLELGDSALYLCASSLGDSSYNEQFFGPGTRLTVL.

The chain has TRBV28 and TRBJ2-2, with D unclear. Per germline, CDR1 MDHEN and CDR2 SYDVKM. The CDR3 has 14 residues. Trimming took 3 bases from V and 4 from J, leaving 9 bases between them. CDR3 loop: CASSFSSGTGELFF. The CDR3 bases are TGTGCCAGCAGTTTTAGTTCGGGCACCGGGGAGCTGTTTTTT.